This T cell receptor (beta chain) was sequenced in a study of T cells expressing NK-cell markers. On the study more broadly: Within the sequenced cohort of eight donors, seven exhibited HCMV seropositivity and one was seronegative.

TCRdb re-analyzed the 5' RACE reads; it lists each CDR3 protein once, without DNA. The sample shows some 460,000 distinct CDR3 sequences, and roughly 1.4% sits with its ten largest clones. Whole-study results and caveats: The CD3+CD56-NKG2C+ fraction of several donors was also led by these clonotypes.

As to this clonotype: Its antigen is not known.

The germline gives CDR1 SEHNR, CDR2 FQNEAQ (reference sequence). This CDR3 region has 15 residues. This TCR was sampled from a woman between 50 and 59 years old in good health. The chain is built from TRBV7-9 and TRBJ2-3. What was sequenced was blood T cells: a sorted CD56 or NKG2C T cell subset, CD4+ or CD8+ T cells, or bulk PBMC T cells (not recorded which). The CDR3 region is CASSLATSAVDTQYF. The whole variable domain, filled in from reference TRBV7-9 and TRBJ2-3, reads DTGVSQNPRHKITKRGQNVTFRCDPISEHNRLYWYRQTLGQGPEFLTYFQNEAQLEKSRLLSDRFSAERPKGSFSTLEIQRTEQGDSAMYLCASSLATSAVDTQYFGPGTRLTVL.